The entry that follows covers one T cell receptor (beta chain) sequence. This sample is drawn from a study of blood T cell repertoires in COVID-19. Study background: Both acute and convalescent COVID-19 samples were obtained from the United States, Italy and Spain. Nucleic acid was either cDNA or gDNA, and it came from T cells, B-cell-depleted T cells, or PBMCs.

In the authors' methods: Quantification of nucleated cells was approximated via reference gene primer amplification. The data were produced by immunoSEQ multiplex PCR, yet TCRdb's version contains in-frame clones alone and is incomplete. V and J calls and clone size are those listed in that table; D and trimming were worked out from the DNA. The data hold tens of thousands of clones, with about nine tenths observed a single time. V was cut by 4 bases and J by 4 bases, with 14 bases left in between. The CDR3 is 14 residues long. Germline V gives CDR1 SGHRS, CDR2 YFSETQ. The chain couples TRBV5-1 to TRBJ1-1; D uncertain. Material for sequencing was peripheral blood. This clonotype originated in a woman aged 45-59 years in a cohort sampled during active COVID-19. DNA of the CDR3: TGCGCCAGCAGCCCCGGTCGAGGGTTCACTGAAGCTTTCTTT. Translation: CASSPGRGFTEAFF.